The T cell receptor beta chain under discussion was sequenced for a study of cytomegalovirus exposure and HLA in healthy donors. Study at large: The roughly 130 validation repertoires used the same platform as the roughly 670 first-cohort repertoires, a later analysis reported.

Clones were sequenced by immunoSEQ multiplex PCR, and TCRdb holds only the in-frame ones, with some missing. The sample comprises 60,000 or so clones, about 91% of which are singletons, and about 2.2% rests with the top ten. Notes on the study in general: Some 150 TCR beta chains were listed as cytomegalovirus-associated.

Comment on this clone: Antigen: not known.

The donors were part of the validation cohort of fewer than 150 subjects. That cohort was separate from the first cohort, which comprised roughly 670 subjects. The germline CDR1 and CDR2 sequences are SGHTS and YDEGEE. Trimming took off 0 bases at V and 3 bases at J, with 16 bases between the two ends. This CDR3 is built from 16 residues. The sample comprised PBMCs. The clonotype originates from a woman aged 25 to 39 in good health and CMV-seronegative. The chain couples TRBV5-8 to TRBJ2-7, with TRBD1 as a possible D gene (5 bases). The CDR3 bases are TGTGCCAGCAGCTTGGCCGGACACCCCTTTTTCTACGAGCAGTACTTC. It encodes CASSLAGHPFFYEQYF.